Listed here are 10 T cell receptor beta chains from one sample, sequenced in a study of blood T cell repertoires in COVID-19. Assay: immunoSEQ multiplex PCR; the TCRdb copy retains only in-frame clones and omits some. The table records some 260,000 clones, 70% to 90% of them present only once. Sequenced material: peripheral blood. The receptor set was obtained from a woman under 40 with COVID-19, enrolled during active disease.

The chain carries TRBV4-1 and TRBJ2-2; TRBD1 agrees at 9 bases. CDR3 length: 16 amino acids. The germline V gene has CDR1 MGHRA and CDR2 YSYEKL. V lost 0 bases to trimming and J lost 7 bases; unmatched junction nucleotides: 6. The CDR3 bases are TGCGCCAGCAGCCAAGAGTTACAGGGGGCGGGCGGGGAGCTGTTTTTT. It codes for CASSQELQGAGGELFF.

Points on this clone: At one end the junction does not follow the germline gene, possibly because of a read error. V usage is TRBV24-1 and J usage is TRBJ2-2, with a weak D call TRBD2 (6 bases). Germline values: CDR1 KGHDR, CDR2 SFDVKD. The CDR3 runs 17 residues. The CDR3 is CATSAPSGEAGTGELFF. DNA of the CDR3: TGTGCCACAAGTGCCCCCTCGGGGGAGGCTGGAACCGGGGAGCTGTTTTTT.

J is TRBJ1-5 and V is TRBV11-2; possible D gene TRBD1, 5 bases. Trimming cost V 1 base and J 6 bases, with 16 bases left between them. Germline assignment: CDR1 SGHAT and CDR2 FQNNGV. The CDR3 runs to 16 residues. The CDR3 region is CASSLAPGGSGQPQHF. The CDR3 DNA is TGTGCCAGCAGCTTAGCCCCCGGGGGTTCGGGTCAGCCCCAGCATTTT.

The chain couples TRBV6-5 to TRBJ1-1, with TRBD1 matching 7 bases. Losses at the gene ends were 7 bases for V and 4 bases for J; bases not matched to a gene: 9. The CDR3 loop spans 14 amino acids. Germline V gene sequence: CDR1 MNHEY, CDR2 SVGAGI. The CDR3 is CASTPTGTVTEAFF. CDR3 nucleotides: TGTGCCAGCACCCCGACAGGGACGGTCACTGAAGCTTTCTTT.

CDR3 residues: CASSQDWVAGSTDTQYF. In nucleotides, the CDR3 is TGTGCCAGCAGCCAAGATTGGGTAGCGGGAAGCACAGATACGCAGTATTTT. The chain has TRBV4-2 and TRBJ2-3; 8 bases line up with TRBD2. Losses at the gene ends were 0 bases for V and 0 bases for J; bases not matched to a gene: 5. Germline lookup yields CDR1 LGHNA and CDR2 YNFKEQ. The CDR3 covers 17 residues.

This clone was found once. This rearrangement joins TRBV19 to TRBJ2-1; 12 bases are a match to TRBD2. There are 18 residues in the CDR3. Germline V gene data show CDR1 as LNHDA and CDR2 as SQIVND (reference sequence). The V and J ends lost 1 base and 7 bases, in that order; junction bases with no gene match: 11. This chain's CDR3 is CASSIGTSPSGGANEQFF. DNA of the CDR3: TGTGCCAGTAGTATAGGGACCTCGCCTAGCGGGGGGGCAAATGAGCAGTTCTTC.

CDR3 bases: TGTGCCAGCAGTGTTGCCCCTTGGGGCGGGGGGGCCCCCCGGGAGCAGTTCTTC. The encoded protein is CASSVAPWGGGAPREQFF. This chain uses TRBV6-1 with TRBJ2-1; TRBD2 matches 9 bases. The CDR3 runs to 18 residues. Unmatched junction bases numbered 20, after V lost 4 bases and J lost 10 bases. CDR1 is MNHNS, CDR2 SASEGT, per germline.

The CDR3 reads CAISTSGEMTGELFF. DNA of the CDR3: TGTGCCATCTCGACTAGCGGGGAGATGACCGGGGAGCTGTTTTTT. The chain joins TRBV10-3 to TRBJ2-2; TRBD2 matches at 11 bases. J was trimmed by 5 bases and V by 8 bases; bases with no gene match: 7. This CDR3 region has 15 residues. Germline CDR1 ENHRY, CDR2 SYGVKD.

The gene calls are TRBV7-2 and TRBJ2-3; TRBD2 matches 8 bases. The CDR3 spans 15 residues. CDR1 and CDR2 (germline): SGHTA, FQGNSA. V lost 5 bases, J lost 6 bases, and 10 bases stayed unmatched. The DNA of the CDR3 is TGTGCCAGCAGCCCCGCTAGCGGGTCACGGGATACGCAGTATTTT. Translated, it gives CASSPASGSRDTQYF.

This clone was seen a few times. This rearrangement joins TRBV5-6 to TRBJ2-7; D is ambiguous. The V gene lost 0 bases and the J gene lost 0 bases, with 10 bases spanning the gap. This CDR3 is 15 amino acids long. Germline lookup yields CDR1 SGHDT and CDR2 YYEEEE. CDR3 in amino acids: CASSLGAGFSYEQYF. The CDR3 nucleotides are TGTGCCAGCAGCTTGGGGGCAGGATTCTCCTACGAGCAGTACTTC.